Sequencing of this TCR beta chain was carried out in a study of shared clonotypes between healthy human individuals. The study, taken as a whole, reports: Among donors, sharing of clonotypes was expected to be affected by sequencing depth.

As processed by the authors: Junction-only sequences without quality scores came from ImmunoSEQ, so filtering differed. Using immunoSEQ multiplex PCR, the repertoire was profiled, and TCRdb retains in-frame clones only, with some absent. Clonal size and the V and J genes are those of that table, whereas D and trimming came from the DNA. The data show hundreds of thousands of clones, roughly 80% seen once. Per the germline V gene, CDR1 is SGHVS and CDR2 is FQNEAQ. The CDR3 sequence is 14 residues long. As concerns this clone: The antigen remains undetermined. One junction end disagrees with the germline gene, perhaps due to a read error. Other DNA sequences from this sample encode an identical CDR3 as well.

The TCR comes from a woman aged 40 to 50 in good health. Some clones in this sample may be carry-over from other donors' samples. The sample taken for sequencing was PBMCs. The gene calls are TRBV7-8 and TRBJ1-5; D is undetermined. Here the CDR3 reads CASSLVIGNQPQHF. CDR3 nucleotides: TGTGCCAGTAGCTTAGTGATCGGCAATCAGCCCCAGCATTTT.